A single sample gave rise to the 27 T cell receptor beta chains below, sequenced in a study of T-cell memory formation after mild COVID-19. Via MiXCR, TCRdb re-called the 5' RACE reads, giving one row per CDR3 protein. This sample has about 420,000 distinct CDR3 sequences, with 23% found just once. The specimen sequenced was PBMCs or a T cell subset sorted from them (not recorded which). Receptors were obtained from an adult woman who had mild COVID-19 (a few samples of this study predate the infection). Cell type and time point are not known.

This clonotype has just one count. V usage is TRBV29-1 and J usage is TRBJ1-1; 9 bases line up with TRBD1. J lost 5 bases, V lost 8 bases, and 9 bases had no gene match. The CDR3 spans 13 residues. Germline V gene lookup returns CDR1 SQVTM and CDR2 ANQGSEA. CDR3 residues: CSTLDRGNTEAFF. In DNA form, the CDR3 reads TGCAGCACCCTGGACAGGGGTAATACTGAAGCTTTCTTT.

This clonotype has more than one count but fewer than ten. The chain recombines TRBV12-3 or TRBV12-4 with TRBJ2-2; D unclear. The CDR3 runs 13 residues. Trimming cost V 6 bases and J 5 bases, with 10 bases left between them. As DNA, the CDR3 is TGTGCCAGCAGATCCTTAAGAACCGGGGAGCTGTTTTTT. Its protein product is CASRSLRTGELFF.

The sample holds a few counts of this clonotype. The V gene is TRBV7-3, the J gene TRBJ1-1, with 10 bases identical to TRBD1. Germline V gene sequence: CDR1 SGHTA, CDR2 FQGTGA. V gave up 5 bases and J gave up 4 bases; unmatched junction bases: 7. The CDR3 spans 15 residues. CDR3: CASSPPGQGITEAFF. CDR3 nucleotides: TGTGCCAGCAGCCCACCGGGACAGGGGATCACTGAAGCTTTCTTT.

This clonotype was seen more than once but under ten times. The chain is built from TRBV12-3 or TRBV12-4 and TRBJ2-7, with 9 bases that match TRBD1. This CDR3 contains 11 residues. V lost 6 bases, J lost 6 bases, and 0 bases stayed unmatched. Here the CDR3 reads CASRDRGEQYF. In DNA, the CDR3 is TGTGCCAGCAGGGACAGGGGCGAGCAGTACTTC.

This clonotype was recorded at least ten times. The chain combines TRBV7-2 with TRBJ2-5; tentative D call: TRBD2 (7 bases). This CDR3 spans 14 amino acids. V lost 1 base, J lost 6 bases, and 12 bases lay in between. Germline V gene sequence: CDR1 SGHTA, CDR2 FQGNSA. The CDR3 DNA reads TGTGCCAGCAGCTTAGAGGGGGGGCGGAAGACCCAGTACTTC. It codes for CASSLEGGRKTQYF. Looking up the rest from reference TRBV7-2 and TRBJ2-5 gives the full variable domain: GAGVSQSPSNKVTEKGKDVELRCDPISGHTALYWYRQSLGQGLEFLIYFQGNSAPDKSGLPSDRFSAERTGGSVSTLTIQRTQQEDSAVYLCASSLEGGRKTQYFGPGTRLLVL.

This clonotype was recorded a few times. This chain's CDR3 is CASSQDTRTDTQYF. Here the CDR3 DNA reads TGCGCCAGCAGCCAAGATACGCGCACAGATACGCAGTATTTT. V usage is TRBV4-1 and J usage is TRBJ2-3; D remains unclear. Germline V lookup: CDR1 MGHRA, CDR2 YSYEKL. The CDR3 spans 14 residues. V dropped 0 bases and J dropped 1 base, with 5 bases sitting between them.

V usage is TRBV19 and J usage is TRBJ1-1, with 8 bases identical to TRBD1. The J segment lost 5 bases and the V segment lost 6 bases, leaving 8 bases of the junction unmatched. Germline V gene lookup returns CDR1 LNHDA and CDR2 SQIVND (reference sequence). CDR3 size: 14 residues. In DNA, the CDR3 is TGTGCCAGTAGCCCTCACAGGGGGTTGACTGAAGCTTTCTTT. Translated: CASSPHRGLTEAFF.

V and J are TRBV7-9 and TRBJ2-3; 9 bases match TRBD1. Germline V gene lookup returns CDR1 SEHNR and CDR2 FQNEAQ (reference sequence). The CDR3 runs to 16 residues. With 4 bases clipped from V and 0 bases from J, the junction kept 5 bases outside the gene matches. CDR3 residues: CASSSWTGASTDTQYF. The CDR3 region has the DNA TGTGCCAGCAGCTCCTGGACAGGGGCTAGCACAGATACGCAGTATTTT.

J is TRBJ2-1 and V is TRBV5-1; 7 nucleotides align to TRBD1. Germline V lookup: CDR1 SGHRS, CDR2 YFSETQ. The V and J ends lost 4 bases and 6 bases, in that order; junction bases with no gene match: 7. The CDR3 contains 14 residues. CDR3: CASSQPTGPNEQFF. The CDR3 nucleotides are TGCGCCAGCAGCCAACCGACAGGGCCCAATGAGCAGTTCTTC.

The chain recombines TRBV12-3 or TRBV12-4 with TRBJ2-3; D ambiguous. Trimming removed 4 bases from V and 3 bases from J, with 5 bases in between. There are 12 residues in the CDR3. The CDR3, as DNA: TGTGCCAGCAGTTCACAGACAGATACGCAGTATTTT. It yields the protein CASSSQTDTQYF.

This chain uses TRBV29-1 with TRBJ2-2; the D is unclear. The CDR3 spans 14 residues. Germline-derived CDR1 and CDR2 are SQVTM and ANQGSEA. V was pared by 2 bases and J by 0 bases, with 7 bases between. CDR3 region: CSVERPPNTGELFF. For the CDR3, the DNA is TGCAGCGTTGAACGGCCGCCGAACACCGGGGAGCTGTTTTTT.

J is TRBJ1-2 and V is TRBV5-4, with TRBD1 identical over 8 bases. V gave up 4 bases and J gave up 8 bases; unmatched junction bases: 13. The CDR3 has 15 residues. Germline V lookup: CDR1 SGHNT, CDR2 YYREEE (reference sequence). CDR3 region: CASSVGQAFNGGYTF. The DNA for the CDR3 is TGTGCCAGCAGCGTGGGACAGGCTTTCAATGGGGGCTACACCTTC. The whole variable domain, filled in from reference TRBV5-4 and TRBJ1-2, reads ETGVTQSPTHLIKTRGQQVTLRCSSQSGHNTVSWYQQALGQGPQFIFQYYREEENGRGNFPPRFSGLQFPNYSSELNVNALELDDSALYLCASSVGQAFNGGYTFGSGTRLTVV.

This sequence joins TRBV11-2 and TRBJ1-2; a possible D gene is TRBD1 (5 bases). The CDR3 is 12 residues long. Germline CDR1 is SGHAT and CDR2 is FQNNGV. Trimming shortened V by 5 bases and J by 4 bases, and 8 bases separated the two germline ends. CDR3 amino acids: CASSGDFYGYTF. The CDR3 nucleotides are TGTGCCAGCAGCGGGGACTTCTATGGCTACACCTTC.

A note on this clonotype: Lacking the conserved final phenylalanine or tryptophan, this CDR3 likely reflects a read error. The limits of the CDR3 on the DNA are not certain, so only TCRdb's listed CDR3 is given. The rearrangement uses TRBV11-2 and TRBJ1-1; TRBD1, the D gene given by the table, was not confirmed from the DNA. From germline, CDR1 is SGHAT and CDR2 FQNNGV. Including both end residues, the CDR3 is 8 amino acids long. The CDR3 is CASSSPVP.

In its sample, this clonotype was seen a few times. This rearrangement joins TRBV20-1 to TRBJ2-1; weak D call: TRBD1 (5 bases). CDR1 is DFQATT, CDR2 SNEGSKA, per germline (reference sequence). V was shortened by 1 base and J by 0 bases, with 13 bases between the two germline ends. This CDR3 has 16 residues. CDR3 region: CSARGQGDVSYNEQFF. Written as DNA, the CDR3 is TGCAGTGCTAGAGGTCAGGGCGACGTCTCCTACAATGAGCAGTTCTTC.

This clonotype was counted between two and nine times. The V gene is TRBV7-9, the J gene TRBJ2-7; TRBD1 agrees at 9 bases. CDR3 size: 17 residues. After removal of 4 bases from V and 3 bases from J, the junction contained 13 bases not matched to a gene. Germline V gene lookup returns CDR1 SEHNR and CDR2 FQNEAQ (reference sequence). The CDR3 here is CASSSSVPGQGNYEQYF. DNA for the CDR3: TGTGCCAGCAGCTCCAGCGTCCCGGGACAGGGAAACTACGAGCAGTACTTC.

The chain carries TRBV4-1 and TRBJ2-5; D gene ambiguous. This CDR3 contains 14 residues. Germline V gene lookup returns CDR1 MGHRA and CDR2 YSYEKL. V gave up 4 bases and J gave up 4 bases, with 13 bases separating them. This CDR3 is CASSPTTSAETQYF. In nucleotides, the CDR3 is TGCGCCAGCAGCCCTACGACCTCCGCAGAGACCCAGTACTTC.

J is TRBJ1-6 and V is TRBV4-2; D gene ambiguous. This CDR3 contains 16 residues. CDR1 is LGHNA, CDR2 YNFKEQ, per germline. V was clipped by 0 bases and J by 5 bases, with 11 bases between them. The CDR3 is CASSQDVNRDNSPLHF. CDR3 bases: TGTGCCAGCAGCCAAGATGTTAACAGAGATAATTCACCCCTCCACTTT.

The chain joins TRBV5-1 to TRBJ2-1; 9 bases map to TRBD2. Unmatched junction bases numbered 10, after V lost 4 bases and J lost 8 bases. CDR1 SGHRS and CDR2 YFSETQ come from the germline V gene. The CDR3 has 15 residues. The CDR3, as DNA: TGCGCCAGCAGCCCCAGGGGCGCGGGGGGGCATGAGCAGTTCTTC. It codes for CASSPRGAGGHEQFF.

This clonotype was seen a handful of times. The chain uses TRBV12-3 or TRBV12-4 and TRBJ2-3, with D maybe TRBD2 (5 bases). The CDR3 totals 14 residues. V was clipped by 3 bases and J by 5 bases, with 12 bases between them. The CDR3 sequence: CASSFFGEGDTQYF. The CDR3 nucleotides are TGTGCCAGCAGTTTCTTCGGGGAAGGAGATACGCAGTATTTT.

This chain connects TRBV12-3 or TRBV12-4 to TRBJ2-7, with TRBD1 identical over 8 bases. The junction had 6 bases not matched to a gene; V was cut back by 5 bases and J by 3 bases. This CDR3 has 14 residues. The CDR3: CASSQADRGYEQYF. In DNA form, the CDR3 reads TGTGCCAGCAGTCAGGCAGACAGGGGCTACGAGCAGTACTTC.

CDR3 sequence: CASSLGRDTSSYNEQFF. CDR3 DNA: TGTGCCAGCAGCTTAGGCCGGGACACCTCCTCCTACAATGAGCAGTTCTTC. The chain couples TRBV13 to TRBJ2-1, with a weak D call TRBD1 (6 bases). The CDR3 covers 17 residues. In germline, CDR1 is PRHDT, CDR2 FYEKMQ (reference sequence). V lost 0 bases, J lost 0 bases, and 12 bases lay in between.

The chain is built from TRBV6-2 or TRBV6-3 and TRBJ2-5; tentative D call: TRBD2 (6 bases). The V end was cut by 7 bases, the J end by 9 bases, with 21 bases between. From germline, CDR1 is MNHEY and CDR2 SVGEGT. CDR3 size: 14 residues. The CDR3 sequence: CASTPGRPRGAQYF. The CDR3 coding sequence is TGTGCCAGCACTCCGGGCCGCCCGCGGGGAGCCCAGTACTTC.

The chain has TRBV18 and TRBJ1-1; D is possibly TRBD1 (5 bases). The CDR3 runs to 14 residues. Trimming shortened V by 3 bases and J by 3 bases, and 11 bases separated the two germline ends. CDR1 is KGHSH and CDR2 is LQKENI in the germline V gene. CDR3 DNA sequence: TGTGCCAGCTCACCCCTCCGAGGGGACACTGAAGCTTTCTTT. Translating it yields CASSPLRGDTEAFF.

The chain is built from TRBV7-8 and TRBJ1-2, with D possibly TRBD1 on 5 matching bases. The CDR3 totals 14 residues. CDR1 and CDR2 (germline): SGHVS, FQNEAQ. V dropped 5 bases and J dropped 4 bases, with 14 bases sitting between them. The CDR3 region is CASSAIQGGYGYTF. CDR3 DNA sequence: TGTGCCAGCAGCGCAATCCAGGGAGGCTATGGCTACACCTTC.

This clonotype was counted only a few times. The chain uses TRBV7-9 and TRBJ1-1; D remains ambiguous. The CDR3 totals 15 residues. Germline V gives CDR1 SEHNR, CDR2 FQNEAQ (reference sequence). V lost 1 base to trimming and J lost 0 bases, with 9 bases between them. The CDR3 DNA is TGTGCCAGCAGCTTAGTGCTACCGATGAACACTGAAGCTTTCTTT. It encodes CASSLVLPMNTEAFF.

This rearrangement joins TRBV12-3 or TRBV12-4 to TRBJ2-1; 10 bases line up with TRBD2. The CDR3 sequence is 16 residues long. The V gene end was trimmed by 2 bases and the J gene end by 5 bases; junction bases not matched to a gene: 6. The DNA for the CDR3 is TGTGCCAGCAGTTTAACGCTAGCGGGGGTGAACAATGAGCAGTTCTTC. Amino acid sequence: CASSLTLAGVNNEQFF.